This TCR beta chain derives from a study of blood T cell repertoires in COVID-19 (dated by TCRdb to the early 2020s). The study in broad terms: Samples from collaborators originated in the United States, Italy and Spain and spanned both the acute and convalescent phases of COVID-19. The prospective study material was composed of cDNA or gDNA derived from T cells, B-cell-depleted T cells, or PBMCs. Deeply sampled blood TCRbeta repertoires from subjects exposed to, actively infected with, or recovered from COVID-19 were included in the dataset. The repertoires were made available in a free public database intended to serve as a resource for research on the immune response to SARS-CoV-2. The samples were drawn from two sources: the first 160 participants of the ongoing ImmuneRACE study, and over 1,000 subjects contributed by 6 global collaborators. A de-identified subject ID, COVID-19 status, age in years and sex were almost always included in the sample metadata. Where available, HLA class I and class II types were obtained from metadata supplied by the sample provider rather than from assay-based typing.

Per the germline V gene (reference sequence), SEHNR is the CDR1 and FQNEAQ is the CDR2. The CDR3 holds 15 amino acids from the cysteine to the phenylalanine. This entry keeps only the CDR3 DNA: 45 bases, framed from base 1. Trimming accounts for 4 bases at V and 3 bases at J, while the number of junction bases matched to no gene is 3. The study at large found these results: Clinical and demographic metadata were provided uncurated, with the amount varying by source and participant.

TCRbeta CDR3 regions were amplified from genomic DNA by means of the immunoSEQ Assay, a bias-controlled multiplex PCR. The original methods were these. The number of nucleated cells in each sample was estimated from the amplification of reference gene primers within the assay. To quantify the absolute abundance of each unique TCRbeta CDR3 rearrangement, sequence reads were collapsed and filtered. For each sample, productive Simpson clonality was calculated by taking the square root of Simpson's diversity index across productive rearrangements. In TCRdb, the immuneACCESS table is reduced to in-frame sequences with V and J assigned. These tables do not hold every clone; where another copy was compared, an unresolved V gene accounts for under half, and the others remain unexplained. That table furnishes V, J and clone size, whereas the DNA furnished D and trimming. The sample table records some 190,000 clones; about 84% of these occur just once. Over 6.5% of the sample is taken by the ten largest.

One collaborating source in Seattle enrolled patients during active infection and followed them longitudinally through the course of disease. Each collaborating institution followed its own protocols to collect whole blood in K2EDTA tubes. For TCRbeta analysis, collaborators shipped samples in one of three forms: frozen whole blood, isolated PBMCs, or DNA extracted from either of those sample types. This clone was seen a single time. Which antigen it targets is not known. There are no base qualities to consult, and no much larger clone falls within one base. This receptor was identified in a woman of 80 years or more with COVID-19, enrolled during active disease. Material: peripheral blood. Here the chain combines TRBV7-9 and TRBJ1-4, and 9 junction bases match TRBD1. The CDR3 protein is CASSSDRGANEKLFF. The DNA is TGTGCCAGCAGCTCGGACAGGGGTGCTAATGAAAAACTGTTTTTT.